This T cell receptor beta chain emerged from a study of blood T cell repertoires in COVID-19. Overall study context: The cDNA or gDNA used as material had been derived from T cells, B-cell-depleted T cells, or PBMCs.

Here immunoSEQ multiplex PCR was the method, and the copy in TCRdb shows in-frame clones only, minus some. This repertoire shows around 700,000 clones, about nine tenths found once; its top ten account for around 0.3%. The sequence was collected from a woman under 30 with acute or convalescent COVID-19. The material sequenced was peripheral blood.

CDR3 DNA sequence: TGTGCCAGCAGTTTCACCCGGGGGGGATCCTACGAGCAGTACTTC. This translates into CASSFTRGGSYEQYF. This chain links TRBV27 with TRBJ2-7; 8 bases are a match to TRBD2. Germline CDR1 MNHEY, CDR2 SMNVEV (reference sequence). CDR3 size: 15 residues. V was clipped by 3 bases and J by 1 base; unmatched bases: 5.